These T cell receptor beta chains were read from a single sample in a study of blood T cell repertoires in COVID-19. This table comes from immunoSEQ multiplex PCR, and its TCRdb copy is limited to in-frame clones, with some not included. The sample includes 350,000 or so clones, about nine tenths of them seen just once. The sample was PBMCs or T cells enriched from blood (not recorded which). All receptors derive from a woman under 40 who had been exposed to COVID-19. Both conserved end residues are part of each CDR3. D genes are given only for firm matches. Size is stated for part of the rows, as once, few or many counts, or as a class when the clone is expanded.

j_call: TRBJ2-1
d_call: TRBD1
v_call: TRBV9
clone_size: NA
cdr3_nt: TGTGCCAGCAGCGGCACAGGGGTTCCCAATGAGCAGTTCTTC
cdr3_aa: CASSGTGVPNEQFF

j_call: TRBJ2-6
d_call: TRBD2
v_call: TRBV5-1
clone_size: NA
cdr3_nt: TGCGCCAGCAGCAAGGGACTAGCGGGGTTGGTCTCTGGGGCCAACGTCCTGACTTTC
cdr3_aa: CASSKGLAGLVSGANVLTF

j_call: TRBJ2-1
d_call: NA
v_call: TRBV21-1
clone_size: NA
cdr3_nt: TGTGCCAGCAGCAAAGGGACTAGCGGGAAGTCCTACAATGAGCAGTTCTTC
cdr3_aa: CASSKGTSGKSYNEQFF

j_call: TRBJ2-7
d_call: TRBD2
v_call: TRBV14
clone_size: NA
cdr3_nt: TGTGCCAGCAGCCAAGTGACTAGCGGCGAGCAGTACTTC
cdr3_aa: CASSQVTSGEQYF

j_call: TRBJ2-1
d_call: TRBD1
v_call: TRBV18
clone_size: NA
cdr3_nt: TGTGCCAGCTCACCAGGGACAGGGGCCCTCTATGAGCAGTTCTTC
cdr3_aa: CASSPGTGALYEQFF

j_call: TRBJ2-7
d_call: NA
v_call: TRBV7-8
clone_size: NA
cdr3_nt: TGTGCCAGCAGCTTTACCCGGGCCGGGGAGCTATCAACCTACGAGCAGTACTTC
cdr3_aa: CASSFTRAGELSTYEQYF

j_call: TRBJ1-1
d_call: NA
v_call: TRBV9
clone_size: once
cdr3_nt: TGTGCCAGCAGCGCCTTGACGACAATGAACACTGAAGCTTTCTTT
cdr3_aa: CASSALTTMNTEAFF

j_call: TRBJ2-1
d_call: TRBD2
v_call: TRBV19
clone_size: NA
cdr3_nt: TGTGCCAGTAGTCTAGCGGGGGGTGTATCCTACAATGAGCAGTTCTTC
cdr3_aa: CASSLAGGVSYNEQFF

j_call: TRBJ2-3
d_call: NA
v_call: TRBV5-4
clone_size: NA
cdr3_nt: TGTGCCAGCAGCTTGCGACAGGAGATAGACACAGATACGCAGTATTTT
cdr3_aa: CASSLRQEIDTDTQYF

j_call: TRBJ2-7
d_call: TRBD1
v_call: TRBV24-1
clone_size: few
cdr3_nt: TGTGCCACCAGTGAACCGGGACAGGGTATCTACGAGCAGTACTTC
cdr3_aa: CATSEPGQGIYEQYF

j_call: TRBJ2-7
d_call: NA
v_call: TRBV10-3
clone_size: NA
cdr3_nt: TGTGCCATCAGTGAGTCGACGGGCAGGGGAACCTCCTACGAGCAGTACTTC
cdr3_aa: CAISESTGRGTSYEQYF

j_call: TRBJ1-4
d_call: TRBD1
v_call: TRBV7-9
clone_size: NA
cdr3_nt: TGTGCCAGCAGCCTCGGACAGGAAAGGGAAAAACTGTTTTTT
cdr3_aa: CASSLGQEREKLFF

j_call: TRBJ2-3
d_call: TRBD1
v_call: TRBV7-9
clone_size: NA
cdr3_nt: TGTGCCAGCAGCACCTCGGACAGGGGATTACCCGCAGATACGCAGTATTTT
cdr3_aa: CASSTSDRGLPADTQYF

j_call: TRBJ1-3
d_call: NA
v_call: TRBV25-1
clone_size: NA
cdr3_nt: TGTGCCAGCACTGGGGCTTTCGCTGGAAACACCATATATTTT
cdr3_aa: CASTGAFAGNTIYF

j_call: TRBJ2-3
d_call: NA
v_call: TRBV14
clone_size: NA
cdr3_nt: TGTGCCAGCAGCCATCGAGGACAGCTATTCACAGATACGCAGTATTTT
cdr3_aa: CASSHRGQLFTDTQYF

j_call: TRBJ1-3
d_call: NA
v_call: TRBV5-8
clone_size: NA
cdr3_nt: TGTGCCAGCAGCTCCGGGTTGAGAAACTCTGGAAACACCATATATTTT
cdr3_aa: CASSSGLRNSGNTIYF

j_call: TRBJ1-2
d_call: NA
v_call: TRBV7-9
clone_size: NA
cdr3_nt: TGTGCCAGCAGCTTACGGCAGGGGTACTATGGCTACACCTTC
cdr3_aa: CASSLRQGYYGYTF

j_call: TRBJ2-2
d_call: NA
v_call: TRBV25-1
clone_size: once
cdr3_nt: TGTGCCAGCATGGGCAGGGCCAACACCGGGGAGCTGTTTTTT
cdr3_aa: CASMGRANTGELFF

j_call: TRBJ2-1
d_call: TRBD2
v_call: TRBV29-1
clone_size: NA
cdr3_nt: TGCAGCGTTGATAGGCTAGCGGTGAGCTCCTACAATGAGCAGTTCTTC
cdr3_aa: CSVDRLAVSSYNEQFF

j_call: TRBJ1-4
d_call: TRBD1
v_call: TRBV15
clone_size: once
cdr3_nt: TGTGCCACCAGCAGAGATCAGGGGGGTCAGGAAAAACTGTTTTTT
cdr3_aa: CATSRDQGGQEKLFF

j_call: TRBJ1-3
d_call: NA
v_call: TRBV7-2
clone_size: NA
cdr3_nt: TGTGCCAGCAGCCCCATGGAGGGTAGTCCCATATATTTT
cdr3_aa: CASSPMEGSPIYF

j_call: TRBJ2-1
d_call: TRBD2
v_call: TRBV9
clone_size: NA
cdr3_nt: TGTGCCAGCAGCGCTGGCGGTGGACTAGCGGGAGCTTTGGGGCTGGTTAATGAGCAGTTCTTC
cdr3_aa: CASSAGGGLAGALGLVNEQFF

j_call: TRBJ2-7
d_call: NA
v_call: TRBV11-2
clone_size: NA
cdr3_nt: TGTGCCAGCAGCCATACAGGGCTGCAGTACTTC
cdr3_aa: CASSHTGLQYF

j_call: TRBJ2-2
d_call: NA
v_call: TRBV5-8
clone_size: NA
cdr3_nt: TGTGCCAGCAGCTTGAAAGGACACCCCACGAACACCGGGGAGCTGTTTTTT
cdr3_aa: CASSLKGHPTNTGELFF

j_call: TRBJ2-7
d_call: TRBD2
v_call: TRBV20-1
clone_size: few
cdr3_nt: TGCAGTGCTAGTCCTAGCGGGAGGATGGAGCAGTACTTC
cdr3_aa: CSASPSGRMEQYF

j_call: TRBJ2-7
d_call: TRBD2
v_call: TRBV29-1
clone_size: NA
cdr3_nt: TGCAGCGTGGCCCCGCGATCGGGCAGCAGCGGGGCTGGGCAGTACTTC
cdr3_aa: CSVAPRSGSSGAGQYF

j_call: TRBJ2-3
d_call: NA
v_call: TRBV5-4
clone_size: NA
cdr3_nt: TGTGCCAGCAGCCACCCGTTGGGCAGGGGCACAGATACGCAGTATTTT
cdr3_aa: CASSHPLGRGTDTQYF

j_call: TRBJ2-5
d_call: NA
v_call: TRBV27
clone_size: NA
cdr3_nt: TGTGCCAGCAGTTCTACCTTTTTCGCGGGCCTCCAAGAGACCCAGTACTTC
cdr3_aa: CASSSTFFAGLQETQYF

j_call: TRBJ2-7
d_call: TRBD1
v_call: TRBV18
clone_size: NA
cdr3_nt: TGTGCCAGCTCACCCCGGGACAGGGGGCTTCTCGAGCAGTACTTC
cdr3_aa: CASSPRDRGLLEQYF

j_call: TRBJ2-3
d_call: TRBD2
v_call: TRBV11-2
clone_size: NA
cdr3_nt: TGTGCCAGCAGAAGACTAGGGAGGGCAGATACGCAGTATTTT
cdr3_aa: CASRRLGRADTQYF

j_call: TRBJ1-1
d_call: NA
v_call: TRBV27
clone_size: NA
cdr3_nt: TGTGCCAGCAGTTTATTTGTCCGTGGAGGGCAGAACACTGAAGCTTTCTTT
cdr3_aa: CASSLFVRGGQNTEAFF

j_call: TRBJ1-6
d_call: NA
v_call: TRBV7-6
clone_size: NA
cdr3_nt: TGTGCCAGCAGCTTGGGTGCGGGGAATAATTCACCCCTCCACTTT
cdr3_aa: CASSLGAGNNSPLHF

j_call: TRBJ2-1
d_call: NA
v_call: TRBV19
clone_size: NA
cdr3_nt: TGTGCCAGTAGGGGAGGTCTTAGCGGTTACAATGAGCAGTTCTTC
cdr3_aa: CASRGGLSGYNEQFF

j_call: TRBJ2-1
d_call: TRBD2
v_call: TRBV10-3
clone_size: NA
cdr3_nt: TGTGCCAACCGTCCCTCGGGGGGCAATGAGCAGTTCTTC
cdr3_aa: CANRPSGGNEQFF

j_call: TRBJ2-7
d_call: NA
v_call: TRBV7-9
clone_size: NA
cdr3_nt: TGTGCCAGCAGCCTTGCAGGGGGGCTAGCTACCCACGAGCAGTACTTC
cdr3_aa: CASSLAGGLATHEQYF

j_call: TRBJ1-1
d_call: NA
v_call: TRBV3-1/TRBV3-2
clone_size: NA
cdr3_nt: TGTGCCAGCAGCCAAGGGGGGGTCTCGACTGAAGCTTTCTTT
cdr3_aa: CASSQGGVSTEAFF

j_call: TRBJ2-3
d_call: TRBD2
v_call: TRBV5-1
clone_size: NA
cdr3_nt: TGCGCCAGCAGCTTGGGCCTTCGGACTAGCGGGCCGACAGATACGCAGTATTTT
cdr3_aa: CASSLGLRTSGPTDTQYF

j_call: TRBJ2-6
d_call: NA
v_call: TRBV21-1
clone_size: NA
cdr3_nt: TGTGCCAGCAGTCCTCGGGAGGGTATTTCTGGGGCCAACGTCCTGACTTTC
cdr3_aa: CASSPREGISGANVLTF

j_call: TRBJ2-1
d_call: TRBD2
v_call: TRBV3-1/TRBV3-2
clone_size: NA
cdr3_nt: TGTGCCAGCACAGACTTGAGCGGGAGGGCCCAAAGCTCCTACAATGAGCAGTTCTTC
cdr3_aa: CASTDLSGRAQSSYNEQFF

j_call: TRBJ2-1
d_call: TRBD2
v_call: TRBV5-1
clone_size: NA
cdr3_nt: TGCGCCAGCAGCATGGGACTAGCGGGACTTGAGCAGTTCTTC
cdr3_aa: CASSMGLAGLEQFF

j_call: TRBJ2-3
d_call: NA
v_call: TRBV21-1
clone_size: NA
cdr3_nt: TGTGCCAGCAGCCCGACATCTTCTAGCACAGATACGCAGTATTTT
cdr3_aa: CASSPTSSSTDTQYF

j_call: TRBJ1-2
d_call: TRBD1
v_call: TRBV7-2
clone_size: NA
cdr3_nt: TGTGCCAGCAGCTCACAGGGGGCTAACTATGGCTACACCTTC
cdr3_aa: CASSSQGANYGYTF

j_call: TRBJ1-1
d_call: TRBD1
v_call: TRBV28
clone_size: NA
cdr3_nt: TGTGCCAGCAGTTTAAGCCCGGGGACAGGGGATAACACTGAAGCTTTCTTT
cdr3_aa: CASSLSPGTGDNTEAFF

j_call: TRBJ2-1
d_call: NA
v_call: TRBV2
clone_size: NA
cdr3_nt: TGTGCCAGCAGTGAAGTGGAGGGCCAGGGGTTCTTC
cdr3_aa: CASSEVEGQGFF

j_call: TRBJ1-2
d_call: NA
v_call: TRBV30
clone_size: NA
cdr3_nt: TGTGCCTGGAGATCTATCCGATCCTATGGCTACACCTTC
cdr3_aa: CAWRSIRSYGYTF

j_call: TRBJ2-1
d_call: TRBD1
v_call: TRBV24-1
clone_size: NA
cdr3_nt: TGTGCCACCAGTGACCGACAGGGTGGCGCCTACAATGAGCAGTTCTTC
cdr3_aa: CATSDRQGGAYNEQFF

j_call: TRBJ1-2
d_call: NA
v_call: TRBV12-3/TRBV12-4
clone_size: once
cdr3_nt: TGTGCCAGCAGCCCTCAGGGTAATTATGGCTACACCTTC
cdr3_aa: CASSPQGNYGYTF

j_call: TRBJ2-1
d_call: NA
v_call: TRBV6-5
clone_size: NA
cdr3_nt: TGTGCCAGCAGTCACAGGGTGGGGCACAATGAGCAGTTCTTC
cdr3_aa: CASSHRVGHNEQFF

j_call: TRBJ1-4
d_call: NA
v_call: TRBV27
clone_size: NA
cdr3_nt: TGTGCCAGCAGCCTGTCCACAGGGACTAATGAAAAACTGTTTTTT
cdr3_aa: CASSLSTGTNEKLFF

j_call: TRBJ2-2
d_call: NA
v_call: TRBV6-1
clone_size: few
cdr3_nt: TGTGCCAGCAGTGAAGTGGTAGAACCATCGAACACCGGGGAGCTGTTTTTT
cdr3_aa: CASSEVVEPSNTGELFF

j_call: TRBJ2-7
d_call: TRBD2
v_call: TRBV3-1/TRBV3-2
clone_size: NA
cdr3_nt: TGTGCCAGCAGCCAAGATTGGTCGTTTGAGCGGGAGGGGAGGGAGCAGTACTTC
cdr3_aa: CASSQDWSFEREGREQYF